This entry lists 14 T cell receptor beta chains sequenced from one sample in a study of T-cell memory formation after mild COVID-19. TCRdb recomputed calls from the 5' RACE reads with MiXCR, one row per CDR3 protein. The sample lists about 620,000 distinct CDR3 sequences, 18% occurring once. Sample: PBMCs or a T cell subset sorted from them (not recorded which). Source of these receptors: an adult woman who had mild COVID-19 (a few samples of this study predate the infection). Cell type and time point are not known.

In its sample, this clonotype was seen a few times. CDR3 sequence reads: CAISRTSGRSEQFF. The CDR3 DNA reads as TGTGCCATCAGTAGGACTAGCGGGAGAAGTGAGCAGTTCTTC. The V and J genes are TRBV10-3 and TRBJ2-1; 13 bases map to TRBD2. The V segment lost 5 bases and the J segment 9 bases; nucleotides outside the gene matches: 4. The V gene's germline CDR1 is ENHRY and CDR2 SYGVKD. The CDR3 length is 14 residues.

The CDR3 DNA reads as TGTGCCACCAGCAGAGGGTTTATGAACACTGAAGCTTTCTTT. The encoded protein is CATSRGFMNTEAFF. The genes are TRBV15 and TRBJ1-1; D is unresolved. The CDR3 totals 14 residues. Germline CDR1 reads LNHNV; CDR2 reads YYDKDF (reference sequence). The germline V and J ends were trimmed by 1 base and 0 bases, with 6 bases remaining between them.

The chain has TRBV19 and TRBJ2-7; tentative D call: TRBD1 (5 bases). The CDR3 consists of 13 residues. V lost 5 bases and J lost 3, with 11 bases in between. From germline, CDR1 is LNHDA and CDR2 SQIVND (reference sequence). CDR3 DNA sequence: TGTGCCAGTAGTGGCGACAGAATCTACGAGCAGTACTTC. Translated, it gives CASSGDRIYEQYF.

V is TRBV20-1 and J is TRBJ2-3; 9 positions match TRBD2. Germline trimming cut 7 bases from V and 6 bases from J; bases unmatched to any gene: 8. Looked up from germline, CDR1 is DFQATT and CDR2 is SNEGSKA (reference sequence). CDR3 length: 13 residues. The CDR3 is CSVRGLASDTQYF. DNA of the CDR3: TGCAGTGTTAGGGGACTAGCCTCGGATACGCAGTATTTT.

This clonotype showed up just a few times. V usage is TRBV30 and J usage is TRBJ1-1; D might be TRBD1 (6 bases). In germline, CDR1 is GTSNPN, CDR2 SVGIG (reference sequence). CDR3 length equals 12 residues. V dropped 1 base and J dropped 3 bases, with 6 bases sitting between them. The CDR3 DNA sequence: TGTGCCTGGAGTGCAGGGGACACTGAAGCTTTCTTT. Its protein product is CAWSAGDTEAFF.

The table lists this clonotype with a count of one. The chain uses TRBV12-3 or TRBV12-4 and TRBJ1-2; 9 positions agree with TRBD1. The CDR3 loop spans 14 amino acids. V gave up 1 base and J gave up 8 bases; unmatched junction bases: 5. The CDR3 spells CASSLVDRGGGYTF. CDR3 nucleotide sequence: TGTGCCAGCAGTTTAGTGGACAGGGGTGGCGGCTACACCTTC.

A few counts support this clonotype. CDR3 coding DNA: TGTGCCATCAGTGAACCGGGACTAGCGTCATGGAATGAGCAGTTCTTC. Translation gives CAISEPGLASWNEQFF. This chain links TRBV10-3 with TRBJ2-1; TRBD2 aligns across 10 bases. The CDR3 is 16 residues long. Germline loops: CDR1 ENHRY, CDR2 SYGVKD. With V trimmed by 3 bases and J by 7 bases, 9 bases remained unmatched.

Note on this clonotype: One end of the junction fails to match germline, which may point to a read error. This chain uses TRBV5-1 with TRBJ1-2, with a possible D match to TRBD1 (6 bases). The CDR3 extends over 14 amino acids. Germline V gene data show CDR1 as SGHRS and CDR2 as YFSETQ. The CDR3 DNA reads TGCGCCCGCAAGATCATCCCAGGGGAATATGGCAACACCTTC. It encodes CARKIIPGEYGNTF.

Many counts were recorded for this clonotype. V gene TRBV28 combines with J gene TRBJ1-1, with D unresolved. CDR3 length: 14 amino acids. CDR1 MDHEN and CDR2 SYDVKM come from the germline V gene. Trimming cost V 4 bases and J 1 base, with 10 bases left between them. The CDR3 DNA sequence: TGTGCCAGCAGTTATACGGGAAGGAACACTGAAGCTTTCTTT. This translates into CASSYTGRNTEAFF.

In this sample, this clonotype turned up many times. The rearrangement links TRBV4-2 to TRBJ2-1; 13 bases match TRBD2. The germline V gene has CDR1 LGHNA and CDR2 YNFKEQ. This CDR3 comprises 15 residues. The ends lost 8 bases at V and 5 bases at J; junction bases unmatched: 6. This CDR3 is CASSSGTSGNNEQFF. The CDR3 DNA reads as TGTGCCAGCTCCAGTGGGACTAGCGGGAACAATGAGCAGTTCTTC.

The rearrangement uses TRBV7-9 and TRBJ1-2, with D perhaps matching TRBD1 (5 bases). Per germline, CDR1 SEHNR and CDR2 FQNEAQ (reference sequence). V lost 10 bases to trimming and J lost 7 bases, with 13 bases between them. The CDR3 is made up of 11 amino acids. This chain's CDR3 is CATRDLSGYTF. The CDR3 bases are TGTGCCACCAGGGACCTCTCTGGCTACACCTTC.

This clonotype was observed many times. The chain recombines TRBV24-1 with TRBJ2-1; D gene uncertain. This CDR3 has 15 amino acids. In germline, CDR1 is KGHDR, CDR2 SFDVKD. The germline V and J ends were trimmed by 7 bases and 3 bases, with 15 bases remaining between them. CDR3 region: CATSRGRKGYNEQFF. DNA for the CDR3: TGTGCCACCAGCCGAGGCCGTAAGGGCTACAATGAGCAGTTCTTC.

J is TRBJ2-5 and V is TRBV20-1; 7 nucleotides agree with TRBD1. Losses at the gene ends were 4 bases for V and 5 bases for J; bases not matched to a gene: 10. CDR1 DFQATT and CDR2 SNEGSKA come from the germline V gene (reference sequence). The CDR3 has 14 amino acids. The CDR3 here is CSAIRRQGMETQYF. For the CDR3, the DNA is TGCAGTGCTATCCGAAGACAGGGTATGGAGACCCAGTACTTC.

The chain is built from TRBV7-6 and TRBJ2-7; a possible D gene is TRBD2 (5 bases). Trimming took 1 base from V and 5 from J, leaving 9 bases between them. The germline V gene has CDR1 SGHVS and CDR2 FNYEAQ. This CDR3 has 13 residues. The CDR3 DNA is TGTGCCAGCAGCTTAGGGACTTTGAACGAGCAGTACTTC. Translated, it gives CASSLGTLNEQYF.